This T cell receptor beta chain is from a study of blood T cell repertoires in COVID-19 (dated by TCRdb to about 2020). At the level of the whole study: Samples from collaborators originated in the United States, Italy and Spain and spanned both the acute and convalescent phases of COVID-19. The prospective study material was composed of cDNA or gDNA derived from T cells, B-cell-depleted T cells, or PBMCs. Subjects who had been exposed to COVID-19, were actively infected with it, or had recovered from it provided the deeply sampled blood TCRbeta repertoires that made up the dataset. The repertoires were released in a freely available public database intended as a resource for research on the immune response to SARS-CoV-2. The samples were drawn from two sources: the first 160 participants of the ongoing ImmuneRACE study, and approximately 1,300 subjects contributed by 6 global collaborators. Nearly every sample came with metadata listing a de-identified subject ID, COVID-19 status, age in years and sex. Where available, HLA class I and class II types were taken from metadata supplied by the sample provider and were not determined by assay-based typing. Overall study results and their limits: The amount of clinical and demographic metadata varied by source and participant and was provided uncurated.

The collaborating institutions used their own protocols to collect whole blood in K2EDTA tubes. Collaborator samples were shipped for TCRbeta analysis as frozen whole blood, isolated PBMCs, or DNA extracted from either sample type. Sequences SGHVS (CDR1) and FQNEAQ (CDR2) are obtained from the germline V gene. Relative to germline, V is missing 7 bases and J is missing 8 bases, with 16 bases of the junction outside any gene match. From its cysteine to its phenylalanine, the CDR3 spans 16 amino acids. Just CDR3 DNA is preserved here, 48 bases in frame from base 1. Comments on this clone: The antigen it binds to is not known. Per-base quality was not reported, and no clone a single base away is much larger than it.

TCRbeta CDR3 regions were amplified from genomic DNA by means of the immunoSEQ Assay, a bias-controlled multiplex PCR. Per the source publication's procedure: The number of nucleated cells in each sample was estimated from the amplification of reference gene primers within the assay. To quantify the absolute abundance of each unique TCRbeta CDR3 rearrangement, sequence reads were collapsed and filtered. For each sample, productive Simpson clonality was calculated as the square root of Simpson's diversity index across productive rearrangements. Imported from immuneACCESS, the table was reduced by TCRdb to in-frame sequences with V and J called. These copies leave out some clones; in studies compared against another copy, an unresolved V gene accounts for under half, and the cause of the remainder is not known. V, J and clone size derive from that table, while D and trimming were established from the DNA sequence. This sample gives about 120,000 clones in total; 85% to 90% of them show up just once. The leading ten clones occupy about 1.6% of the sample.

The specimen was peripheral blood. The rearranged segments are TRBV7-8 and TRBJ2-1, and 8 junctional nucleotides match TRBD2. The receptor's source is a human donor in a cohort sampled during active COVID-19. CDR3 sequence: CASTLIAGGREYEQFF. The DNA sequence reads TGTGCCAGCACCCTAATTGCGGGGGGCAGGGAGTATGAGCAGTTCTTC.